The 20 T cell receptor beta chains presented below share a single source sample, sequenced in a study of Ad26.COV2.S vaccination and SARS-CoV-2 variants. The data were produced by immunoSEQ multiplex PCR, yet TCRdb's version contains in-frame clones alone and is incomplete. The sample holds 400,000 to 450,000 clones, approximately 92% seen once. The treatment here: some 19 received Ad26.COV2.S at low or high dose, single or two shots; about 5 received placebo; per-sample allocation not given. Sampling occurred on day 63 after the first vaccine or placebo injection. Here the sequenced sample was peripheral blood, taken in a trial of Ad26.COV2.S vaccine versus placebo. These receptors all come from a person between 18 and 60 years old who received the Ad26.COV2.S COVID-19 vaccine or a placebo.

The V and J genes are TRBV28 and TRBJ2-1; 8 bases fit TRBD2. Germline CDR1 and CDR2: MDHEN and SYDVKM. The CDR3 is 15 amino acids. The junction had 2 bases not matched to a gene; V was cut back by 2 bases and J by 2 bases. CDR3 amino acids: CASSLGGGTYNEQFF. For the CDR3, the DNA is TGTGCCAGCAGTTTAGGCGGGGGGACCTACAATGAGCAGTTCTTC.

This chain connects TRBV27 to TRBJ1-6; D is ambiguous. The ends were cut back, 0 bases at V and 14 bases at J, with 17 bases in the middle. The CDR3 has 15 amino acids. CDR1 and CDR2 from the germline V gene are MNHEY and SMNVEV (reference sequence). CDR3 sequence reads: CASSLSVPTRRTLHF. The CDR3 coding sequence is TGTGCCAGCAGTTTATCGGTGCCCACTCGCCGAACCCTCCACTTT.

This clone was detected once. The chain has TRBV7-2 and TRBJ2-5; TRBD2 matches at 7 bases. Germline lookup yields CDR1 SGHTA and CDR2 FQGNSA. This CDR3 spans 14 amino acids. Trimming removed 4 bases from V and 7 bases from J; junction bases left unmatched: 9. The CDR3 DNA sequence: TGTGCCAGCAGCTCCACTCAGGGCGGGAGGACCCAGTACTTC. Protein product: CASSSTQGGRTQYF. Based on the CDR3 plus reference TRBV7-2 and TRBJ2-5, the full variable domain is GAGVSQSPSNKVTEKGKDVELRCDPISGHTALYWYRQSLGQGLEFLIYFQGNSAPDKSGLPSDRFSAERTGGSVSTLTIQRTQQEDSAVYLCASSSTQGGRTQYFGPGTRLLVL.

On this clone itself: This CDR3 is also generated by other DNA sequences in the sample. The CDR3 DNA sequence: TGTGCCAGCAGTTTATTAGGCTATGGCTACACCTTC. Translated, it gives CASSLLGYGYTF. The chain uses TRBV28 and TRBJ1-2; D is unresolved. This CDR3 region has 12 residues. The V gene's germline CDR1 is MDHEN and CDR2 SYDVKM. V lost 1 base and J 4 bases, leaving 4 bases between the germline ends.

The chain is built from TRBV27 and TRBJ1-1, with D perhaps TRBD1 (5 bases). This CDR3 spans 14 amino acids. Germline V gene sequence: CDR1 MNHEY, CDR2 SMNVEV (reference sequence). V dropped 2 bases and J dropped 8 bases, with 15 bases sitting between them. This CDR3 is CASSLPGRFQEAFF. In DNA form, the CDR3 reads TGTGCCAGCAGTTTACCAGGGAGGTTTCAAGAAGCTTTCTTT.

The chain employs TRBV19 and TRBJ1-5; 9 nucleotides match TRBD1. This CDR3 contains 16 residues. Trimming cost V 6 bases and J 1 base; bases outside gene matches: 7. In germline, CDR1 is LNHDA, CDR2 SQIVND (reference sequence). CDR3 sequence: CASSPGTGQSNQPQHF. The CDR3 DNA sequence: TGTGCCAGTAGCCCCGGGACAGGGCAAAGCAATCAGCCCCAGCATTTT.

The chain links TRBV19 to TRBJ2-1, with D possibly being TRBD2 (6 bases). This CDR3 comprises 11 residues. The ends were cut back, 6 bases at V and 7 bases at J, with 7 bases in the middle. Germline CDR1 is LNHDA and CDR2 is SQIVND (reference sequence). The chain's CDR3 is CASSAGNEQFF. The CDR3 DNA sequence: TGTGCCAGTAGCGCGGGGAATGAGCAGTTCTTC.

CDR3 sequence: CAWSSGDYGYTF. The CDR3 region has the DNA TGTGCCTGGAGCTCGGGGGACTATGGCTACACCTTC. This sequence joins TRBV30 and TRBJ1-2, with TRBD1 as a possible D gene (5 bases). Germline-derived CDR1 and CDR2 are GTSNPN and SVGIG (reference sequence). V was clipped by 3 bases and J by 3 bases, with 8 bases between them. CDR3 length: 12 amino acids.

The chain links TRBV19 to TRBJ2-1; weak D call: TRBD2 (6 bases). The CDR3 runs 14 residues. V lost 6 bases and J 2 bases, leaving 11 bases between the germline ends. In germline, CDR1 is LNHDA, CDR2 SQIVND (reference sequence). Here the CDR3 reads CASRYGLTYNEQFF. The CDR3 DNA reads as TGTGCCAGTAGGTACGGACTAACCTACAATGAGCAGTTCTTC.

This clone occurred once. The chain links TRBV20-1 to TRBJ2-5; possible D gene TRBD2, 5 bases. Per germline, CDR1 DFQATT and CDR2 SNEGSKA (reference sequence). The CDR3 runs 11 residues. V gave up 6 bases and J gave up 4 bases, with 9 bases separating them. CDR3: CSASAGETQYF. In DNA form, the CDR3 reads TGCAGTGCCAGTGCGGGAGAGACCCAGTACTTC.

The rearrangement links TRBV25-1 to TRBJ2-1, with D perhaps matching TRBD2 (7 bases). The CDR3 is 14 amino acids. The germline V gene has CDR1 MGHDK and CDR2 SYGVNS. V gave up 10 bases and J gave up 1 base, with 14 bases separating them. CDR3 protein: CATLGGRSYNEQFF. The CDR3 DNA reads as TGTGCCACCTTGGGGGGGCGATCCTACAATGAGCAGTTCTTC.

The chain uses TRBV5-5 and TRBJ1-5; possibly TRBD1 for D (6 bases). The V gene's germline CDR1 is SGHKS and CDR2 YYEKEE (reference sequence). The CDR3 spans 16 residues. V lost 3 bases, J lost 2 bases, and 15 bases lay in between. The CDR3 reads CASSSIRRGGNQPQHF. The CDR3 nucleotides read TGTGCCAGCAGCTCTATTCGGAGGGGGGGCAATCAGCCCCAGCATTTT.

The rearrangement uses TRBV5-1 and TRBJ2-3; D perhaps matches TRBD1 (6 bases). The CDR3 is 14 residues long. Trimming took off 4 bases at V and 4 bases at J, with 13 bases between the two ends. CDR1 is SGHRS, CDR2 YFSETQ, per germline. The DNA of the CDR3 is TGCGCCAGCAGCCAGGGGTCTCGGGCAGATACGCAGTATTTT. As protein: CASSQGSRADTQYF.

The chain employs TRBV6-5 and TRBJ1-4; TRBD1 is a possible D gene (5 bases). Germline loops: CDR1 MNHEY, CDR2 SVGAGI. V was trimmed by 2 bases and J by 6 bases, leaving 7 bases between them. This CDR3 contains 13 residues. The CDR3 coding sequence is TGTGCCAGCAGTTACCTGGGGGATGAAAAACTGTTTTTT. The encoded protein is CASSYLGDEKLFF.

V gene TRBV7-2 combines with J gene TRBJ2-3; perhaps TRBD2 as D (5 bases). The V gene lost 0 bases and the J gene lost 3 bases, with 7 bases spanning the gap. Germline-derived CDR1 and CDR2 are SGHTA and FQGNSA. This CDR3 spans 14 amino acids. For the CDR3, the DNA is TGTGCCAGCAGCTTAGCGCGGGCGACAGATACGCAGTATTTT. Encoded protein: CASSLARATDTQYF.

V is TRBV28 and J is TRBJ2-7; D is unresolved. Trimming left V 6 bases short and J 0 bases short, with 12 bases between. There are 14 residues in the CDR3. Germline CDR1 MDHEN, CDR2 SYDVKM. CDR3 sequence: CASRMAGSSYEQYF. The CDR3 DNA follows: TGTGCCAGCAGAATGGCTGGGTCCTCCTACGAGCAGTACTTC.

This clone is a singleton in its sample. The CDR3 DNA reads as TGTGCCTGGAGTGTTCCCTCATCGAAGGGGAACACTGAAGCTTTCTTT. Translation gives CAWSVPSSKGNTEAFF. This chain joins TRBV30 and TRBJ1-1; D unclear. The V and J ends lost 0 bases and 1 base respectively, with 15 bases between them. CDR3 length: 16 amino acids. Germline V gene data show CDR1 as GTSNPN and CDR2 as SVGIG (reference sequence).

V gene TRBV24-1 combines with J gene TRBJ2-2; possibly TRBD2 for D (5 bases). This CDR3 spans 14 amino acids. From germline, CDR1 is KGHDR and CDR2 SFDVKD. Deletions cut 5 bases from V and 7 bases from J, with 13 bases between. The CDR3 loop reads CATSVTGRVGELFF. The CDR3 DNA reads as TGTGCCACCAGTGTTACGGGGAGAGTCGGGGAGCTGTTTTTT.

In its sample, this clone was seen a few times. The CDR3 nucleotides are TGCGCCAGCAGCTCCTTCCACAGGCCAAATACGCAGTATTTT. Translating gives CASSSFHRPNTQYF. The V and J genes are TRBV5-1 and TRBJ2-3, with D possibly matching TRBD1 (5 bases). Deletions cut 3 bases from V and 7 bases from J, with 15 bases between. Germline CDR1 and CDR2: SGHRS and YFSETQ. CDR3 length: 14 residues.

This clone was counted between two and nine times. The CDR3 DNA reads as TGTGCCAGCAGCCTTGAGGGACTAGCAATTACCTACGAGCAGTACTTC. Translating gives CASSLEGLAITYEQYF. The rearrangement joins TRBV28 to TRBJ2-7, with 9 bases aligning to TRBD2. V was clipped by 6 bases and J by 2 bases; unmatched bases: 11. The CDR3 runs 16 residues. Germline V gene data show CDR1 as MDHEN and CDR2 as SYDVKM.